This TCR beta chain is drawn from a study of Ad26.COV2.S vaccination and SARS-CoV-2 variants. Study-wide findings and caveats: Compared with placebo recipients, vaccine recipients had higher spike-specific TCR breadth. Vaccine recipients and placebo recipients showed similar non-spike TCR breadth.

Germline CDR1 is SGHRS and CDR2 is YFSETQ. CDR3 length equals 18 residues. Trimming pared 3 bases from V and 5 bases from J, leaving 23 bases between. The protocol was immunoSEQ multiplex PCR, while the TCRdb copy is restricted to in-frame clones and leaves out a portion. Of about 390,000 clones in the sample, roughly nine tenths were seen once. Sample treatment: around 19 received Ad26.COV2.S at low or high dose, single or two shots; several received placebo; per-sample allocation not given. On day 63 after the first injection, vaccine and placebo recipients gave samples. Concerning this clone: The antigen remains unidentified.

The input for sequencing was peripheral blood, taken in a trial of Ad26.COV2.S vaccine versus placebo. The rearrangement joins TRBV5-1 to TRBJ2-2, with D perhaps being TRBD1 or TRBD2 (7 bases each). This receptor was taken from a person aged 18-65 years who received the Ad26.COV2.S COVID-19 vaccine or a placebo. This chain's CDR3 is CASSSGGSGTAGTGELFF. CDR3 bases: TGCGCCAGCAGCTCGGGGGGATCCGGGACAGCGGGTACCGGGGAGCTGTTTTTT.